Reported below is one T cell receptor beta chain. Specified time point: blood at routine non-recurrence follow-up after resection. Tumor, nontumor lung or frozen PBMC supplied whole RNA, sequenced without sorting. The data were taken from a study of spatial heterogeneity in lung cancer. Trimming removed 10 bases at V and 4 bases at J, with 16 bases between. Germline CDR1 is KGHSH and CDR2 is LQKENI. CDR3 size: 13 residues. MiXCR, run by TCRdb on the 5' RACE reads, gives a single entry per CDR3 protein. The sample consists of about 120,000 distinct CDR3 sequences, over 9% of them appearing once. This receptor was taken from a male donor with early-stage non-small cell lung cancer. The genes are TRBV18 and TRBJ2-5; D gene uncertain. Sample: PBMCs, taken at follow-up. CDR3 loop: CATQGSSIETQYF. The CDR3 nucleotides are TGTGCCACCCAAGGCTCAAGCATAGAGACCCAGTACTTC.